These 15 T cell receptor beta chains were all obtained from the same sample, sequenced in a study of identical twins. Each CDR3 protein is one row after TCRdb ran MiXCR on the 5' RACE reads. The sample contains approximately 700,000 distinct CDR3 sequences, 18% of which appear only once. This sample was shared with a second study, whose subject was T cells expressing NK-cell markers.

The sample was PBMCs. The receptor set was obtained from a woman between 18 and 29 years old in good health.

This clonotype was detected a few times. The chain employs TRBV5-1 and TRBJ1-3, with D perhaps matching TRBD1 (5 bases). Trimming took off 1 base at V and 4 bases at J, with 12 bases between the two ends. The length of the CDR3 is 15 residues. Germline CDR1 reads SGHRS; CDR2 reads YFSETQ. The CDR3 protein is CASSLSDSGGNTIYF. DNA of the CDR3: TGCGCCAGCAGCTTGAGCGACAGCGGGGGAAACACCATATATTTT.

This rearrangement joins TRBV24-1 to TRBJ2-7, with D hard to call. V dropped 3 bases and J dropped 3 bases, with 14 bases sitting between them. The CDR3 loop spans 15 amino acids. The germline V gene has CDR1 KGHDR and CDR2 SFDVKD. In DNA form, the CDR3 reads TGTGCCACCAGTGATAGAAAGAAACGGAGCTACGAGCAGTACTTC. Translating gives CATSDRKKRSYEQYF.

A single count supports this clonotype. V usage is TRBV5-1 and J usage is TRBJ1-5, with D perhaps matching TRBD1 (6 bases). CDR3 length equals 19 residues. CDR1 and CDR2 from the germline V gene are SGHRS and YFSETQ. CDR3 region: CAVLGDTHDALCSNQPQHF. CDR3 coding DNA: TGCGCAGTCTTGGGGGACACTCATGATGCACTGTGTAGCAATCAGCCCCAGCATTTT. The full variable domain, in which reference TRBV5-1 and TRBJ1-5 provide the parts outside the CDR3, is KAGVTQTPRYLIKTRGQQVTLSCSPISGHRSVSWYQQTPGQGLQFLFEYFSETQRNKGNFPGRFSGRQFSNSRSEMNVSTLELGDSALYLCAVLGDTHDALCSNQPQHFGDGTRLSIL.

This clonotype was seen a few times. The chain is built from TRBV5-4 and TRBJ2-5; weak D call: TRBD1 (6 bases). V gave up 4 bases and J gave up 9 bases, with 16 bases separating them. CDR1 is SGHNT, CDR2 YYREEE, per germline (reference sequence). The CDR3 sequence is 13 residues long. CDR3 in DNA: TGTGCCAGCAGCGAGGACAGTAAACGAGCCCAGTACTTC. Protein product: CASSEDSKRAQYF.

This clonotype was seen only a few times. The CDR3 sequence: CASSVGGAGEQFF. The CDR3 coding sequence is TGCGCCAGCAGTGTAGGGGGGGCGGGAGAGCAGTTCTTC. V gene TRBV10-1 combines with J gene TRBJ2-1, with D maybe TRBD2 (7 bases). V gave up 4 bases and J gave up 10 bases, with 14 bases separating them. The germline V gene encodes CDR1 WNHNN and CDR2 SYGVQD (reference sequence). The CDR3 loop spans 13 amino acids.

This chain joins TRBV5-1 and TRBJ2-7, with TRBD1 identical over 8 bases. Trimming removed 4 bases from V and 4 bases from J; junction bases left unmatched: 10. The CDR3 is made up of 15 amino acids. Germline CDR1 SGHRS, CDR2 YFSETQ. The CDR3 nucleotides read TGCGCCAGCAGCACTTGGACAGGGTCAGGGTACGAGCAGTACTTC. Translated, it gives CASSTWTGSGYEQYF.

This clonotype was observed a handful of times. The chain employs TRBV6-5 and TRBJ2-7; D not resolved. V lost 2 bases and J lost 10, with 9 bases in between. Germline values: CDR1 MNHEY, CDR2 SVGAGI. The CDR3 is made up of 11 amino acids. CDR3 protein: CASSYPPVQYF. In nucleotides, the CDR3 is TGTGCCAGCAGTTACCCCCCAGTACAGTACTTC.

In its sample, this clonotype was seen a few times. The J gene is TRBJ1-1, the V gene TRBV7-2, with unresolved D. The CDR3 runs to 13 residues. Trimming pared 8 bases from V and 1 base from J, leaving 11 bases between. The germline V gene has CDR1 SGHTA and CDR2 FQGNSA. The CDR3: CASLRVRNTEAFF. CDR3 bases: TGTGCCAGCCTAAGGGTGAGGAACACTGAAGCTTTCTTT. Full variable domain (outside the CDR3, taken from reference TRBV7-2 and TRBJ1-1): GAGVSQSPSNKVTEKGKDVELRCDPISGHTALYWYRQSLGQGLEFLIYFQGNSAPDKSGLPSDRFSAERTGGSVSTLTIQRTQQEDSAVYLCASLRVRNTEAFFGQGTRLTVV.

This clonotype was counted a few times. The chain combines TRBV7-9 with TRBJ2-4; D call uncertain. The CDR3 sequence is 15 residues long. V was shortened by 5 bases and J by 0 bases, with 11 bases between the two germline ends. Germline CDR1 is SEHNR and CDR2 is FQNEAQ (reference sequence). The DNA of the CDR3 is TGTGCCAGCAGCAATTTCAGGACAGCCAAAAACATTCAGTACTTC. This gives the protein CASSNFRTAKNIQYF. The full variable domain, its missing parts supplied by reference TRBV7-9 and TRBJ2-4, is DTGVSQNPRHKITKRGQNVTFRCDPISEHNRLYWYRQTLGQGPEFLTYFQNEAQLEKSRLLSDRFSAERPKGSFSTLEIQRTEQGDSAMYLCASSNFRTAKNIQYFGAGTRLSVL.

This clonotype was observed a handful of times. The chain has TRBV5-5 and TRBJ2-1, with 8 bases matching TRBD2. V was pared by 4 bases and J by 0 bases, with 6 bases of the junction left unmatched. This CDR3 has 16 residues. The germline gives CDR1 SGHKS, CDR2 YYEKEE (reference sequence). The CDR3 loop reads CASSTLGTSSYNEQFF. The DNA of the CDR3 is TGTGCCAGCAGCACTCTAGGGACTAGCTCCTACAATGAGCAGTTCTTC.

This clonotype was detected only a few times. The junction differs from germline at one of its ends, possibly a read error. The genes are TRBV5-1 and TRBJ2-7, with 10 bases fitting TRBD1. CDR1 is SGHRS, CDR2 YFSETQ, per germline. This CDR3 has 14 amino acids. CDR3 region: CASSRGQGDHEQHF. The CDR3 region has the DNA TGCGCCAGCAGCCGAGGACAGGGGGACCACGAGCAGCACTTC.

This clonotype has ten or more counts. This chain joins TRBV5-1 and TRBJ2-4; possibly TRBD2 for D (5 bases). The CDR3 runs 17 residues. Germline V gene sequence: CDR1 SGHRS, CDR2 YFSETQ. The V and J ends lost 0 bases and 1 base respectively, with 14 bases between them. In DNA, the CDR3 is TGCGCCAGCAGCTTGGCCTACGGGGTTACGGCCAAAAACATTCAGTACTTC. It yields the protein CASSLAYGVTAKNIQYF.

This clonotype showed up just a few times. This rearrangement joins TRBV5-1 to TRBJ2-1, with D perhaps TRBD1 or TRBD2 (5 bases each). The V end was cut by 2 bases, the J end by 8 bases, with 14 bases between. From germline, CDR1 is SGHRS and CDR2 YFSETQ. This CDR3 region has 14 residues. CDR3 sequence: CASSFEGTGDEQFF. For the CDR3, the DNA is TGCGCCAGCAGCTTCGAAGGGACCGGGGATGAGCAGTTCTTC.

As DNA, the CDR3 is TGCGCCAGCAGCTTTCAGGGGGCCGCTGGGGCCAACGTCCTGACTTTC. Translation gives CASSFQGAAGANVLTF. The genes are TRBV5-1 and TRBJ2-6, with 8 bases matching TRBD1. Germline V gives CDR1 SGHRS, CDR2 YFSETQ. The trim removed 2 bases at V and 2 bases at J, leaving 3 bases unmatched. This CDR3 has 16 amino acids.

This clonotype was counted at least ten times. The chain has TRBV5-1 and TRBJ1-6; D may be TRBD1 (5 bases). The length of the CDR3 is 13 residues. Germline V lookup: CDR1 SGHRS, CDR2 YFSETQ. The germline V and J ends were trimmed by 4 bases and 10 bases, with 12 bases remaining between them. CDR3 DNA: TGCGCCAGCAGCCCGGGGACCACCTCACCCCTCCACTTT. It translates to CASSPGTTSPLHF.